This T cell receptor (beta chain) was captured in a study of blood T cell repertoires in COVID-19. Overall study context: Both acute and convalescent COVID-19 samples were obtained from the United States, Italy and Spain. The cDNA or gDNA used as material had been derived from T cells, B-cell-depleted T cells, or PBMCs.

Profiled with immunoSEQ multiplex PCR; TCRdb holds only in-frame clones, not every one. The sample has roughly 100,000 clones, approximately 85% seen once. V shed 3 bases and J 6 bases; nucleotides not matched to a gene: 3. Germline-derived CDR1 and CDR2 are LNHDA and SQIVND (reference sequence). The CDR3 extends over 14 amino acids. Sequenced sample: peripheral blood. The clonotype comes from a human donor in a cohort sampled during active COVID-19. The V and J genes are TRBV19 and TRBJ2-7; 12 positions agree with TRBD1. Here the CDR3 reads CASSIGTGGGEQYF. The CDR3 region has the DNA TGTGCCAGTAGTATCGGGACAGGGGGCGGCGAGCAGTACTTC.